What follows are 18 T cell receptor beta chains derived from one specimen sequenced in a study of cytomegalovirus exposure and HLA in healthy donors. A multiplex PCR was run with 60 Vbeta primers and 13 Jbeta primers. Assay used: immunoSEQ multiplex PCR; TCRdb lists only in-frame clones, some missing. Of 90,000 to 140,000 clones in the sample, approximately 84% were seen once. The sample comprised PBMCs. The origin of the receptors is a male donor in good health and CMV-seronegative.

V usage is TRBV30 and J usage is TRBJ2-3; D is possibly TRBD2 (6 bases). Trimming removed 8 bases from V and 1 base from J, with 13 bases in between. The CDR3 is made up of 13 amino acids. Germline CDR1 GTSNPN, CDR2 SVGIG (reference sequence). The CDR3 DNA reads TGTGCCAGCAGACTAGGGGGCACAGATACGCAGTATTTT. Translating gives CASRLGGTDTQYF.

The table lists this clone with a count of one. The chain has TRBV7-9 and TRBJ2-7; 11 positions match TRBD2. The germline V gene has CDR1 SEHNR and CDR2 FQNEAQ (reference sequence). The CDR3 is 16 residues long. J gave up 6 bases and V 5 bases, and 12 bases lay outside the gene matches. In DNA, the CDR3 is TGTGCCAGCAGCCGATATCGTACTAGCGGGAGAAGCGAGCAGTACTTC. The encoded protein is CASSRYRTSGRSEQYF.

The chain employs TRBV4-1 and TRBJ1-1, with TRBD1 identical over 8 bases. Per the germline V gene, CDR1 is MGHRA and CDR2 is YSYEKL. V dropped 4 bases and J dropped 5; count of bases not matched to a gene: 6. The CDR3 length is 14 residues. The CDR3 region has the DNA TGCGCCAGCAGCCCAGGACAGGGTCGGACTGAAGCTTTCTTT. This sequence encodes CASSPGQGRTEAFF.

V and J are TRBV5-4 and TRBJ1-2; TRBD1 might be the D (5 bases). Germline assignment: CDR1 SGHNT and CDR2 YYREEE (reference sequence). The CDR3 spans 16 residues. V lost 3 bases, J lost 1 base, and 16 bases lay in between. This CDR3 reads CASSSGGTGINYGYTF. DNA for the CDR3: TGTGCCAGCAGCTCGGGAGGGACGGGGATTAACTATGGCTACACCTTC.

The CDR3 DNA reads as TGTGCCAGCAGTTTATCGACAGCCCTCTCCTACGAGCAGTACTTC. This gives the protein CASSLSTALSYEQYF. The rearrangement joins TRBV27 to TRBJ2-7; the D gene is possibly TRBD1 (5 bases). The CDR3 extends over 15 amino acids. Germline values: CDR1 MNHEY, CDR2 SMNVEV (reference sequence). The V gene lost 0 bases and the J gene lost 0 bases, with 9 bases spanning the gap.

The V call is TRBV9, the J call TRBJ2-5; 8 bases agree with TRBD1. Looked up from germline, CDR1 is SGDLS and CDR2 is YYNGEE. The junction had 5 bases not matched to a gene; V was cut back by 4 bases and J by 0 bases. The CDR3 totals 15 residues. As DNA, the CDR3 is TGTGCCAGCAGCCCCCGACAGGGGAACCAAGAGACCCAGTACTTC. Its protein product is CASSPRQGNQETQYF.

V and J are TRBV11-2 and TRBJ2-7; 10 bases align to TRBD1. The CDR3 totals 15 residues. CDR1 is SGHAT and CDR2 is FQNNGV in the germline V gene. The V segment lost 4 bases and the J segment 7 bases; nucleotides outside the gene matches: 10. Here the CDR3 reads CASSSLRDRGREQYF. CDR3 sequence (DNA): TGTGCCAGCAGCTCCCTGCGGGACAGGGGCCGGGAGCAGTACTTC.

The V and J genes are TRBV7-9 and TRBJ1-1; D possibly corresponds to TRBD1 (6 bases). The CDR3 has 15 residues. V dropped 5 bases and J dropped 2 bases, with 15 bases sitting between them. Germline-derived CDR1 and CDR2 are SEHNR and FQNEAQ (reference sequence). CDR3 nucleotide sequence: TGTGCCAGCAGCGCCCCAGGTGGGGGCAACACTGAAGCTTTCTTT. Its translation: CASSAPGGGNTEAFF. Full variable domain (outside the CDR3, taken from reference TRBV7-9 and TRBJ1-1): DTGVSQNPRHKITKRGQNVTFRCDPISEHNRLYWYRQTLGQGPEFLTYFQNEAQLEKSRLLSDRFSAERPKGSFSTLEIQRTEQGDSAMYLCASSAPGGGNTEAFFGQGTRLTVV.

J is TRBJ2-1 and V is TRBV19; 8 positions match TRBD1. J lost 6 bases, V lost 6 bases, and 13 bases had no gene match. CDR3 size: 16 residues. The germline CDR1 and CDR2 sequences are LNHDA and SQIVND (reference sequence). The CDR3 DNA sequence: TGTGCCAGTAGGGCCACCCCGGGACAGGAGGGCAATGAGCAGTTCTTC. Protein: CASRATPGQEGNEQFF.

The V gene is TRBV10-3, the J gene TRBJ1-1; maybe TRBD1 (5 bases). V lost 6 bases, J lost 2 bases, and 16 bases lay in between. The CDR3 runs 15 residues. Germline CDR1 reads ENHRY; CDR2 reads SYGVKD. This chain's CDR3 is CAISPPTESNTEAFF. DNA of the CDR3: TGTGCCATCAGCCCCCCGACAGAGAGTAACACTGAAGCTTTCTTT.

The rearrangement links TRBV14 to TRBJ2-7, with TRBD2 matching 7 bases. J lost 1 base, V lost 0 bases, and 9 bases had no gene match. The CDR3 consists of 17 residues. Germline-derived CDR1 and CDR2 are SGHDN and FVKESK. The DNA of the CDR3 is TGTGCCAGCAGCCAAGATGGCCTAGCGGCGCCTTCCTACGAGCAGTACTTC. Translated: CASSQDGLAAPSYEQYF.

The chain recombines TRBV2 with TRBJ2-2; TRBD1 agrees at 7 bases. The trim removed 4 bases at V and 2 bases at J, leaving 7 bases unmatched. This CDR3 contains 16 residues. Germline V gene sequence: CDR1 SNHLY, CDR2 FYNNEI. The chain's CDR3 is CASSGIGTVNTGELFF. The CDR3 nucleotides read TGTGCCAGCAGTGGGATCGGGACAGTTAACACCGGGGAGCTGTTTTTT.

The J gene is TRBJ1-4, the V gene TRBV4-2; D possibly corresponds to TRBD1 (6 bases). Germline loops: CDR1 LGHNA, CDR2 YNFKEQ. This CDR3 has 15 residues. V was cut by 4 bases and J by 7 bases, with 16 bases left in between. The CDR3 bases are TGTGCCAGCAGCCCCCCGGGGCAGGGGCTTGAAAAACTGTTTTTT. Amino acids: CASSPPGQGLEKLFF.

The genes are TRBV4-1 and TRBJ2-3, with TRBD2 identical over 12 bases. This CDR3 comprises 18 residues. Germline V gene lookup returns CDR1 MGHRA and CDR2 YSYEKL. The V and J ends lost 2 bases and 0 bases, in that order; junction bases with no gene match: 6. CDR3 region: CASSQRLAGELSTDTQYF. CDR3 in DNA: TGCGCCAGCAGCCAAAGACTAGCGGGAGAACTTAGCACAGATACGCAGTATTTT.

The chain couples TRBV5-4 to TRBJ2-5, with a weak D call TRBD2 (7 bases). CDR1 is SGHNT, CDR2 YYREEE, per germline (reference sequence). Trimming cost V 2 bases and J 2 bases, with 16 bases left between them. There are 16 residues in the CDR3. The CDR3 loop is CASSLGGSGLQETQYF. The CDR3 region has the DNA TGTGCCAGCAGCTTAGGGGGTAGCGGGCTTCAAGAGACCCAGTACTTC.

This clone was recorded a few times. This chain connects TRBV5-4 to TRBJ2-3, with TRBD2 identical over 9 bases. The CDR3 is 16 residues long. Germline CDR1 reads SGHNT; CDR2 reads YYREEE (reference sequence). Trimming took 0 bases from V and 4 from J; bases not matched to a gene: 6. The DNA for the CDR3 is TGTGCCAGCAGCTTGGCCAGCGGGGGGATCGCAGATACGCAGTATTTT. It translates to CASSLASGGIADTQYF.

The rearrangement links TRBV29-1 to TRBJ2-5, with TRBD1 matching 7 bases. The CDR3 has 13 residues. Germline V gene data show CDR1 as SQVTM and CDR2 as ANQGSEA. V lost 8 bases and J lost 5; bases outside the gene matches: 11. The CDR3 protein is CSTTGAAEETQYF. The CDR3 DNA follows: TGCAGCACCACAGGGGCAGCGGAGGAGACCCAGTACTTC.

This clone came up once. V usage is TRBV7-2 and J usage is TRBJ1-2; no clear D gene. This CDR3 comprises 13 residues. V lost 5 bases and J 4 bases, leaving 11 bases between the germline ends. Germline V CDR1 and CDR2: SGHTA, FQGNSA. CDR3 nucleotide sequence: TGTGCCAGCAGCCCCGGAGTGGGCTATGGCTACACCTTC. Encoded protein: CASSPGVGYGYTF. Drawing the rest from reference TRBV7-2 and TRBJ1-2, the complete variable domain is GAGVSQSPSNKVTEKGKDVELRCDPISGHTALYWYRQSLGQGLEFLIYFQGNSAPDKSGLPSDRFSAERTGGSVSTLTIQRTQQEDSAVYLCASSPGVGYGYTFGSGTRLTVV.